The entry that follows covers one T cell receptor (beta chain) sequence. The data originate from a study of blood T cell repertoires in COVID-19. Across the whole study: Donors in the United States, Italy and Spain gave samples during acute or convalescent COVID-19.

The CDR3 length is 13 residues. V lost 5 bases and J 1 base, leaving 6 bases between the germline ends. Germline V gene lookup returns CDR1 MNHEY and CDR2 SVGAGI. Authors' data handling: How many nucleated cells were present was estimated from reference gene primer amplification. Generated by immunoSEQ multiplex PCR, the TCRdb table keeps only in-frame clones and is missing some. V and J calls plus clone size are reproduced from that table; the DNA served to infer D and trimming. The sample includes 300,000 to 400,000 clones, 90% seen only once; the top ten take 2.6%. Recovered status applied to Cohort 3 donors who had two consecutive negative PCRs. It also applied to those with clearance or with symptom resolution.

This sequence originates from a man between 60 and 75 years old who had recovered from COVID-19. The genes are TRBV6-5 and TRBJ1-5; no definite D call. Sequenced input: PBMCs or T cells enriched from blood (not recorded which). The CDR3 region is CASSTRSNQPQHF. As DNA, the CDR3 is TGTGCCAGCAGTACTCGGAGCAATCAGCCCCAGCATTTT.